This T cell receptor beta chain appears in the sequencing data of a study of blood T cell repertoires in COVID-19. Germline V gene sequence: CDR1 SGHTA, CDR2 FQGNSA. The CDR3 extends over 14 amino acids. Trimming shortened V by 1 base and J by 6 bases, and 13 bases separated the two germline ends. The data were produced by immunoSEQ multiplex PCR, yet TCRdb's version contains in-frame clones alone and is incomplete. The sample contains fewer than 200,000 clones, roughly four fifths of which appear only once. This chain connects TRBV7-2 to TRBJ2-7; possibly TRBD2 for D (6 bases). Sequencing was performed on PBMCs or T cells enriched from blood (not recorded which). The clonotype was recovered from a middle-aged man who had recovered from COVID-19. For the CDR3, the DNA is TGTGCCAGCAGCTTAGTGGTCGGGGGTGGCGAGCAGTACTTC. Amino acid sequence: CASSLVVGGGEQYF.